These T cell receptor beta chains were read from a single sample in a study of shared clonotypes between healthy human individuals. TCRdb's copy holds only in-frame clones and misses some; the assay was immunoSEQ multiplex PCR. The data contain approximately 710,000 clones, less than 95% of them singletons. The sequenced sample consisted of memory CD8+ T cells from PBMCs. The receptors derive from a man younger than 35 in good health. Some clones in this sample may be carry-over from other donors' samples. Each CDR3 is given with its conserved first and last residue. Fields, in order: J gene, clone size, V gene, CDR3 protein. Rows give clone size only sometimes, using once, few, many, or a class for an expanded clone.

j_call: TRBJ1-2
clone_size: -
v_call: TRBV10-3
cdr3_aa: CAISEHGGSGYTF

j_call: TRBJ2-1
clone_size: -
v_call: TRBV27
cdr3_aa: CASSSLSGASYNEQFF

j_call: TRBJ2-2
clone_size: -
v_call: TRBV28
cdr3_aa: CASSLGTAGPGELFF

j_call: TRBJ2-1
clone_size: -
v_call: TRBV12-5
cdr3_aa: CASGFGGADYEQFF

j_call: TRBJ1-5
clone_size: few
v_call: TRBV27
cdr3_aa: CASSPLEHLNQPQHF

j_call: TRBJ2-7
clone_size: once
v_call: TRBV6-5
cdr3_aa: CASSYGPFSEQYF

j_call: TRBJ2-3
clone_size: -
v_call: TRBV11-2
cdr3_aa: CASSPREGLVTDTQYF

j_call: TRBJ2-3
clone_size: -
v_call: TRBV27
cdr3_aa: CASSRTSRGLTDTQYF

j_call: TRBJ2-7
clone_size: -
v_call: TRBV11-2
cdr3_aa: CASSLDPGVRNEQYF

j_call: TRBJ2-2
clone_size: -
v_call: TRBV13
cdr3_aa: CASSLAVGELFF

j_call: TRBJ1-1
clone_size: few
v_call: TRBV2
cdr3_aa: CASSAGWGAFF

j_call: TRBJ1-1
clone_size: few
v_call: TRBV7-3
cdr3_aa: CASSPQGFNTEAFF

j_call: TRBJ1-5
clone_size: -
v_call: TRBV6-4
cdr3_aa: CASSDSRREDNQPQHF

j_call: TRBJ2-2
clone_size: -
v_call: TRBV7-8
cdr3_aa: CASSLVAGGPAGELFF

j_call: TRBJ2-7
clone_size: -
v_call: TRBV25-1
cdr3_aa: CASSEYEGAEEQYF

j_call: TRBJ2-3
clone_size: -
v_call: TRBV9
cdr3_aa: CASSVPNRGSTDTQYF

j_call: TRBJ1-3
clone_size: -
v_call: TRBV2
cdr3_aa: CASSEAAGAGNTIYF

j_call: TRBJ2-3
clone_size: -
v_call: TRBV6-1
cdr3_aa: CASWGQGPDTQYF

j_call: TRBJ2-7
clone_size: -
v_call: TRBV27
cdr3_aa: CASSLRLAGIYEQYF

j_call: TRBJ1-1
clone_size: -
v_call: TRBV10-2
cdr3_aa: CASSESGGYTPLGTEAFF

j_call: TRBJ2-3
clone_size: -
v_call: TRBV4-1
cdr3_aa: CASSPTVGQGANTDTQYF

j_call: TRBJ2-7
clone_size: -
v_call: TRBV11-2
cdr3_aa: CASSLVYSGYEQYF

j_call: TRBJ1-4
clone_size: -
v_call: TRBV18
cdr3_aa: CASSPTDYEKLFF

j_call: TRBJ2-7
clone_size: -
v_call: TRBV19
cdr3_aa: CASSSGTSGSLREQYF

j_call: TRBJ2-7
clone_size: -
v_call: TRBV29-1
cdr3_aa: CSVGGWQGAPYEQYF

j_call: TRBJ2-1
clone_size: -
v_call: TRBV28
cdr3_aa: CASSSDSSNEQFF

j_call: TRBJ2-7
clone_size: -
v_call: TRBV19
cdr3_aa: CASSGLGGSYEQYF

j_call: TRBJ2-7
clone_size: -
v_call: TRBV9
cdr3_aa: CASSGKSGAEYEQYF

j_call: TRBJ1-1
clone_size: -
v_call: TRBV28
cdr3_aa: CASTLPRIGGRAEAFF

j_call: TRBJ1-2
clone_size: -
v_call: TRBV11-2
cdr3_aa: CASSSTPNRAGYYHGYTF

j_call: TRBJ1-1
clone_size: few
v_call: TRBV6-1
cdr3_aa: CASSEPPRPAEALF

j_call: TRBJ2-7
clone_size: -
v_call: TRBV4-1
cdr3_aa: CASSPLGVGSDYEQYF

j_call: TRBJ1-1
clone_size: -
v_call: TRBV7-2
cdr3_aa: CASSLHRNTEAFF

j_call: TRBJ2-7
clone_size: -
v_call: TRBV27
cdr3_aa: CASSLFPGGPYEQYF

j_call: TRBJ2-7
clone_size: -
v_call: TRBV5-1
cdr3_aa: CASSWTAGERGSYEQYF

j_call: TRBJ2-6
clone_size: once
v_call: TRBV7-3
cdr3_aa: CASSPGGQGLYSGANVLTF

j_call: TRBJ2-3
clone_size: -
v_call: TRBV15
cdr3_aa: CATSQSDFSTDTQYF

j_call: TRBJ1-2
clone_size: -
v_call: TRBV7-7
cdr3_aa: CASSFARPGRGYGYTF

j_call: TRBJ1-1
clone_size: -
v_call: TRBV27
cdr3_aa: CASSLGLKSTEAFF

j_call: TRBJ2-7
clone_size: -
v_call: TRBV7-8
cdr3_aa: CASSRGTGPSYEQYF

j_call: TRBJ1-2
clone_size: once
v_call: TRBV5-4
cdr3_aa: CASSPNPRDRDYGYTF

j_call: TRBJ2-7
clone_size: -
v_call: TRBV15
cdr3_aa: CATSRLLTNISYEQYF

j_call: TRBJ1-1
clone_size: -
v_call: TRBV7-2
cdr3_aa: CASSLTTTGMREAFF

j_call: TRBJ1-4
clone_size: -
v_call: TRBV28
cdr3_aa: CASSLWGEGTNEKLFF